This T cell receptor beta chain stems from a study of blood T cell repertoires in COVID-19. Study context: From the United States, Italy and Spain came samples of acute and convalescent COVID-19. Sample material is recorded as cDNA or gDNA derived from T cells, B-cell-depleted T cells, or PBMCs.

Those who participated ranged in age from about 18 to 89 years and resided in 20 to 30 US areas. Donors were grouped by their self-reported clinical history. The CDR3 length is 15 residues. Trimming took 6 bases from V and 7 from J; bases not matched to a gene: 11. Germline CDR1 and CDR2: MNHEY and SVGAGI. Sequencing was performed with immunoSEQ multiplex PCR; in TCRdb, only in-frame clones are kept and a portion is missing. The repertoire has 150,000 or so clones, 83% of them found once; the top ten carry 3.6%. The sequence was collected from a woman aged 45-60 years in a cohort exposed to, infected with or recovered from COVID-19 (not recorded which). The chain is built from TRBV6-5 and TRBJ2-3, with 9 bases matching TRBD1. What was sequenced was PBMCs or T cells enriched from blood (not recorded which). In DNA form, the CDR3 reads TGTGCCAGCAGCCCAGGACAGGGGCCCCTCCATACGCAGTATTTT. Translation gives CASSPGQGPLHTQYF.